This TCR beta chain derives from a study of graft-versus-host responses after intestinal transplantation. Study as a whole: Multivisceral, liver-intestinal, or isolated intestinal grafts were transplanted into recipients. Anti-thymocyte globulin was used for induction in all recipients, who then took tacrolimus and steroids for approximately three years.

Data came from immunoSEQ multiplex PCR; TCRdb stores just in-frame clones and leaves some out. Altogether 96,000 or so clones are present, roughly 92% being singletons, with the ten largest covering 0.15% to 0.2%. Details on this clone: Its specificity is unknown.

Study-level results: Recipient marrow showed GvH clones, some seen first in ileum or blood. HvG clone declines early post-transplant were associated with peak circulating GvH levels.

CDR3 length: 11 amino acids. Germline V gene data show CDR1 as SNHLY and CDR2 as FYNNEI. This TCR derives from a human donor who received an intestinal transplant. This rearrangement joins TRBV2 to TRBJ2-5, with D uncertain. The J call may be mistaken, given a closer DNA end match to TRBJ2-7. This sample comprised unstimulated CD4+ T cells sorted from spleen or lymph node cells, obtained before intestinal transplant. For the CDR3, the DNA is TGTGCCAGCGTAACCTTTTACGAGCAGTACTTC. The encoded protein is CASVTFYEQYF.